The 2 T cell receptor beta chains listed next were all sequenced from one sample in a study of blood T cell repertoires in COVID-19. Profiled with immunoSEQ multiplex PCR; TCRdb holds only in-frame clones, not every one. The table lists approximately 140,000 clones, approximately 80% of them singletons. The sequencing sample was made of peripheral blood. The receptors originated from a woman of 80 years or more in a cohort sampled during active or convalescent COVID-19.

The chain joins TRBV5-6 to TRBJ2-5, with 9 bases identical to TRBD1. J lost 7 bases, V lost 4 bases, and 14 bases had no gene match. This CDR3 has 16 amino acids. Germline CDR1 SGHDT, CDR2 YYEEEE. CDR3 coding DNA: TGTGCCAGCAGCCCCGGACAGGGGTCCATTGGCGGGACCCAGTACTTC. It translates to CASSPGQGSIGGTQYF.

The CDR3 sequence: CASSLGQGNTEAFF. CDR3 in DNA: TGTGCCAGCAGCTTGGGACAGGGGAACACTGAAGCTTTCTTT. The chain carries TRBV7-8 and TRBJ1-1; TRBD1 matches at 9 bases. CDR3 length: 14 amino acids. Trimming took 3 bases from V and 1 from J; bases not matched to a gene: 0. Germline CDR1 is SGHVS and CDR2 is FQNEAQ.